The T cell receptor beta chain described here comes from a study of human T cells and chemical hapten exposure. Study-level background: Recorded diagnoses among the mostly female patients were alopecia areata, totalis or universalis. Findings of the study overall: Expanded TCR sets contained significantly more large CDR3 similarity clusters than controls.

In the case of this clonotype: Its antigen is not known. Compared with germline, one end of the junction differs, possibly owing to a read error.

Germline CDR1 MDHEN, CDR2 SYDVKM. This CDR3 has 15 residues. Unique molecular identifiers were affixed to discrete cDNA molecules within the library. TCRdb reanalysed the RACE reads using MiXCR and keeps one entry per CDR3 protein. The sample records 80,000 to 100,000 distinct CDR3 sequences, 25% to 30% being singletons. Time point specified: patch test 3, about 24 weeks after DPC sensitization. Treatment here: therapeutic diphenylcyclopropenone sensitization with weekly scalp DPC. This TCR was sampled from a man aged 35 to 55 with alopecia areata. Some clones in this sample may be carry-over from other donors' samples. Sequencing was performed on whole blood, taken in connection with sensitization to the hapten diphenylcyclopropenone (DPC). The chain combines TRBV28 with TRBJ2-7, with 9 bases that match TRBD2. Here the CDR3 reads CTSSLAGARSYEQYF. DNA for the CDR3: TGTACCAGCAGTTTAGCGGGAGCCAGGTCCTACGAGCAGTACTTC.